This T cell receptor (beta chain) comes out of a study of tumor-infiltrating lymphocytes in primary liver carcinoma. Looking at the study overall: Staging placed the tumors at T1-T3 N0M0, and they measured about 4 to 10 cm across. Productive TCRbeta reads per sample were roughly 3.5 to 7.13 million, not differing by tissue. Study outcomes and limitations: Tumors and blood were compared for top-250-clone fraction, and tumors had the significantly higher value (p = 0.039).

On this clonotype: Its specificity is not known. At one boundary the junction diverges from the germline segment, which might be a read error.

Total RNA (approximately 500 ng) served as template for TCR beta cDNA synthesis primed by a constant-region primer. Sequencing libraries for TCR beta derived from three nested multiplex PCR rounds that used slightly modified ARM-PCR. One entry per CDR3 protein, called by TCRdb with MiXCR from the multiplex PCR reads. This sample yields 250,000 to 350,000 distinct CDR3 sequences, of which about three fifths are seen a single time; approximately 15% belongs to the top ten. Germline DNA was extracted too, while blood RNA derived from unsorted whole blood. This receptor was obtained from a young woman with primary liver carcinoma and hepatitis B virus infection. Specimen: peripheral blood.

For the CDR3, the DNA is TGTGCCAGCATTTCCGGGGCCTTTAACTATGGCTACATCTTC. It codes for CASISGAFNYGYIF. The J gene is TRBJ1-2, the V gene TRBV12-3 or TRBV12-4; possible D gene TRBD1, 5 bases. The CDR3 consists of 14 residues.